This TCR beta chain is drawn from a study of blood T cell repertoires in COVID-19. In the study overall: Sites across the United States, Italy and Spain contributed samples from acute and convalescent COVID-19. PBMCs, B-cell-depleted T cells, or T cells were the source of the cDNA or gDNA that made up the material.

In the source study's methods: Scientists estimated how many nucleated cells there were by amplifying reference gene primers. TCRdb's copy holds only in-frame clones and misses some; the assay was immunoSEQ multiplex PCR. Clone size and the V and J calls come from that table; the DNA yielded D and trimming. The repertoire holds around 120,000 clones, with around 87% as singletons. Trimming removed 0 bases at V and 7 bases at J, with 6 bases between. This CDR3 spans 13 amino acids. Germline CDR1 MNHEY, CDR2 SVGAGI. This clonotype was obtained from an older woman with acute or convalescent COVID-19. The chain uses TRBV6-5 and TRBJ1-4; D gene uncertain. Sequences were obtained from peripheral blood. The CDR3 sequence is CASSYSIGEKLFF. Written as DNA, the CDR3 is TGTGCCAGCAGTTACTCGATCGGTGAAAAACTGTTTTTT.